The TCR beta chain described here comes from a study of breast tumors, draining lymph nodes, adjacent tissues. Remarks on this clonotype: The antigen is undetermined.

General study results and limits: Tumor repertoires ranked between lymph nodes and nontumor tissue in diversity, with V and J gene preferences.

Breast cancer patients provided tissue from their axillary draining lymph nodes. Via MiXCR, TCRdb re-called the multiplex PCR reads, giving one row per CDR3 protein. The sample lists under 250,000 distinct CDR3 sequences; approximately 29% were seen once. In germline, CDR1 is DFQATT, CDR2 SNEGSKA (reference sequence). Between the trimmed V and J ends, which lost 0 bases and 8 bases, there was a span of 19 bases. There are 16 residues in the CDR3. Material: axillary lymph node tissue. This receptor was identified in a female donor with breast cancer. Some clones in this sample may be carry-over from other donors' samples. V gene TRBV20-1 combines with J gene TRBJ1-4; D is undetermined. The CDR3 loop reads CSARDSSGRAGEKLFF. The DNA of the CDR3 is TGCAGTGCTAGAGATTCTAGCGGGAGAGCCGGGGAAAAACTGTTTTTT.